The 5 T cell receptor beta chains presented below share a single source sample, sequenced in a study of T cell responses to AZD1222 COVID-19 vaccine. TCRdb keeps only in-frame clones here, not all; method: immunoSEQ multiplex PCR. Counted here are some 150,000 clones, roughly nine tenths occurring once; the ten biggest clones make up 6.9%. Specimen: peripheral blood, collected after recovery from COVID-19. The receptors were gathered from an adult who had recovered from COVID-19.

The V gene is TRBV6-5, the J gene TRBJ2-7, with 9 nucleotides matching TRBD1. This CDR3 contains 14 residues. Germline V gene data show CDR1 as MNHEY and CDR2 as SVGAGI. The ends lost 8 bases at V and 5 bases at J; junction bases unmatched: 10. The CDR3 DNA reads TGTGCCAGCGGAGCCTTTCGGACAGGGGACGAGCAGTACTTC. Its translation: CASGAFRTGDEQYF.

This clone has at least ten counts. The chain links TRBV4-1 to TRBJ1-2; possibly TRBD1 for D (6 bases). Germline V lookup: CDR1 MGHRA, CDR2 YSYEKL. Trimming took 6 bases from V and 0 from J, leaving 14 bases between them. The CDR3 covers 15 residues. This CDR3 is CASRDSFFSNYGYTF. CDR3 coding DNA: TGCGCCAGCAGGGACAGTTTCTTTTCTAACTATGGCTACACCTTC.

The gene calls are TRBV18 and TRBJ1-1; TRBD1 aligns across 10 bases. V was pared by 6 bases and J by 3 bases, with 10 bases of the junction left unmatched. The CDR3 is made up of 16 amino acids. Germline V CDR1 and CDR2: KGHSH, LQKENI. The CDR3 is CASSLNPGQGDTEAFF. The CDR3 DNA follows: TGTGCCAGCTCGCTCAACCCCGGACAGGGGGACACTGAAGCTTTCTTT.

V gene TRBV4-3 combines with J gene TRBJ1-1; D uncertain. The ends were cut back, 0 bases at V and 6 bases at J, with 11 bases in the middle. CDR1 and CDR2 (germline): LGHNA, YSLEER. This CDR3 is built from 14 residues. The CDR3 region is CASSQDQVFPEAFF. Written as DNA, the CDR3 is TGCGCCAGCAGCCAAGATCAGGTCTTCCCTGAAGCTTTCTTT.

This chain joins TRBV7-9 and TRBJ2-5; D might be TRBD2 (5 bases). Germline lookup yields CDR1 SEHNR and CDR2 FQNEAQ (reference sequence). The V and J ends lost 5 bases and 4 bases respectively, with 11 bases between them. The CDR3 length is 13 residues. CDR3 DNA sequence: TGTGCCAGCAGCACCGGACGGGGAGAGACCCAGTACTTC. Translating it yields CASSTGRGETQYF.